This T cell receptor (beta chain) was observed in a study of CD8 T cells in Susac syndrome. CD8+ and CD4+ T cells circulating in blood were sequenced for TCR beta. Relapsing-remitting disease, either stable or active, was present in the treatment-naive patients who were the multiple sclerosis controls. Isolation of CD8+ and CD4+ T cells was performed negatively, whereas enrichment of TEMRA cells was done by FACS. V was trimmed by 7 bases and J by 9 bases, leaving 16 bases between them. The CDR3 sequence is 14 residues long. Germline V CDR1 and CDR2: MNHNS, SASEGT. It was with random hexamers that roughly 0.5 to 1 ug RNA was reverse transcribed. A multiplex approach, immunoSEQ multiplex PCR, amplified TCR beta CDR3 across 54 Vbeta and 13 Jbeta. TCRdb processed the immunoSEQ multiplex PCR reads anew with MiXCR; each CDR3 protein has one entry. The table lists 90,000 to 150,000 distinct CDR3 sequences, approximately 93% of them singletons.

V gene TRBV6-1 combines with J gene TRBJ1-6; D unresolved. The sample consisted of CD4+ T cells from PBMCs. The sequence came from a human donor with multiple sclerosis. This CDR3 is CASIPRHTVSPLHF. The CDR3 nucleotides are TGTGCCAGCATCCCTCGGCATACCGTTTCACCCCTCCACTTT.